This TCR beta chain was captured in a study of tumor and adjacent non-tumor tissue in lung cancer. The template was RNA from unsorted bulk tissue. More than 3 cm separated this lung sample from the edge of the tumor. The sample holds one count of this clonotype. CDR3 length: 15 amino acids. The V end lost 6 bases, the J end lost 3 bases, and 17 bases lay between the germline ends. Per the germline V gene, CDR1 is MNHEY and CDR2 is SVGEGT. TCRbeta libraries were built with three rounds of nested PCR, modified from ARM-PCR. TCRdb called the multiplex PCR reads again in MiXCR, with one record for every CDR3 protein. In the table there are 65,000 to 75,000 distinct CDR3 sequences, around 82% of which are singletons.

Input material: distant non-tumor lung tissue. The chain is built from TRBV6-2 or TRBV6-3 and TRBJ1-2, with D unresolved. This clonotype was obtained from a man in his sixties with non-small cell lung cancer. The CDR3: CASRQSGRPYYGYTF. Written as DNA, the CDR3 is TGTGCCAGCAGACAGTCTGGCAGGCCCTACTATGGCTACACCTTC.